The 32 T cell receptor beta chains below come from one sample, sequenced in a study of T cell changes during pregnancy in multiple sclerosis. Clones were read by immunoSEQ multiplex PCR, and TCRdb kept only the in-frame ones, dropping some. The table shows 39,000 or so clones, with over 90% occurring only once. Here the sequenced sample was CD4+ T cells from peripheral blood mononuclear cells, taken after pregnancy. The receptor source for this set is a female donor in good health, enrolled as a control in a pregnancy study.

The chain joins TRBV9 to TRBJ2-7, with D perhaps matching TRBD1 (6 bases). This CDR3 spans 14 amino acids. The V gene's germline CDR1 is SGDLS and CDR2 YYNGEE. The V gene lost 0 bases and the J gene lost 3 bases, with 10 bases spanning the gap. For the CDR3, the DNA is TGTGCCAGCAGCGTAGGACAGGCAGACTACGAGCAGTACTTC. This translates into CASSVGQADYEQYF.

The chain employs TRBV2 and TRBJ1-1, with TRBD1 as a possible D gene (6 bases). V lost 6 bases and J lost 6, with 8 bases in between. Germline lookup yields CDR1 SNHLY and CDR2 FYNNEI. The CDR3 length is 11 residues. CDR3 sequence: CASRGGAEAFF. Written as DNA, the CDR3 is TGTGCCAGCAGAGGGGGGGCTGAAGCTTTCTTT.

The chain carries TRBV15 and TRBJ1-2; D call uncertain. The CDR3 consists of 14 residues. V was clipped by 1 base and J by 0 bases, with 6 bases between them. Per the germline V gene, CDR1 is LNHNV and CDR2 is YYDKDF (reference sequence). The CDR3 DNA sequence: TGTGCCACCAGCAGAGCAAGCGCTAACTATGGCTACACCTTC. It specifies CATSRASANYGYTF.

The rearrangement links TRBV18 to TRBJ2-2, with D possibly being TRBD2 (6 bases). Trimming took off 4 bases at V and 0 bases at J, with 9 bases between the two ends. The germline V gene has CDR1 KGHSH and CDR2 LQKENI. The CDR3 length is 15 residues. CDR3 sequence: CASSRGLANTGELFF. CDR3 sequence (DNA): TGTGCCAGCTCACGGGGACTCGCGAACACCGGGGAGCTGTTTTTT.

The chain joins TRBV15 to TRBJ2-1; a possible D gene is TRBD1 (5 bases). This CDR3 has 13 residues. Trimming removed 1 base from V and 7 bases from J, with 8 bases in between. Looked up from germline, CDR1 is LNHNV and CDR2 is YYDKDF (reference sequence). The CDR3 DNA reads as TGTGCCACCAGCAGAGTTCCAGGGAATGAGCAGTTCTTC. Its translation: CATSRVPGNEQFF.

V is TRBV10-3 and J is TRBJ2-1; D is perhaps TRBD2 (5 bases). The CDR3 length is 13 residues. V lost 3 bases and J lost 8, with 11 bases in between. CDR1 ENHRY and CDR2 SYGVKD come from the germline V gene. The DNA of the CDR3 is TGTGCCATCAGTGACCGGGGAGAGGATGAGCAGTTCTTC. Translated: CAISDRGEDEQFF.

The chain recombines TRBV29-1 with TRBJ1-5, with a weak D call TRBD1 (5 bases). V was trimmed by 4 bases and J by 1 base, leaving 5 bases between them. CDR1 and CDR2 (germline): SQVTM, ANQGSEA. CDR3 length: 12 amino acids. CDR3 sequence: CSVAGSNQPQHF. The DNA for the CDR3 is TGCAGCGTTGCAGGGAGCAATCAGCCCCAGCATTTT. Filled out from reference TRBV29-1 and TRBJ1-5, the complete variable domain reads SAVISQKPSRDICQRGTSLTIQCQVDSQVTMMFWYRQQPGQSLTLIATANQGSEATYESGFVIDKFPISRPNLTFSTLTVSNMSPEDSSIYLCSVAGSNQPQHFGDGTRLSIL.

The rearrangement uses TRBV4-1 and TRBJ2-7, with D tentatively TRBD1 (6 bases). V was cut by 1 base and J by 5 bases, with 12 bases left in between. Germline V gene sequence: CDR1 MGHRA, CDR2 YSYEKL. This CDR3 is built from 14 residues. The CDR3 reads CASSQVVGGHEQYF. The CDR3 nucleotides are TGCGCCAGCAGCCAAGTGGTAGGGGGACACGAGCAGTACTTC.

The chain carries TRBV19 and TRBJ2-1; D perhaps matches TRBD2 (6 bases). This CDR3 is 12 amino acids long. Germline CDR1 LNHDA, CDR2 SQIVND (reference sequence). V lost 6 bases to trimming and J lost 9 bases, with 12 bases between them. The CDR3 DNA follows: TGTGCCAGTAGCCCCAGAGCGGGTGAGCAGTTCTTC. Encoded protein: CASSPRAGEQFF.

The V and J genes are TRBV2 and TRBJ2-7; TRBD2 is a possible D gene (6 bases). This CDR3 region has 13 residues. The germline gives CDR1 SNHLY, CDR2 FYNNEI. V dropped 5 bases and J dropped 2 bases, with 10 bases sitting between them. In DNA form, the CDR3 reads TGTGCCAGCAGTACGCGGGGAACCTACGAGCAGTACTTC. It specifies CASSTRGTYEQYF.

V gene TRBV5-4 combines with J gene TRBJ2-2, with D uncertain. Germline V gives CDR1 SGHNT, CDR2 YYREEE (reference sequence). Between the trimmed V and J ends, which lost 3 bases and 1 base, there was a span of 4 bases. The CDR3 runs 13 residues. The chain's CDR3 is CASSSKNTGELFF. As DNA, the CDR3 is TGTGCCAGCAGCTCAAAGAACACCGGGGAGCTGTTTTTT.

The chain employs TRBV19 and TRBJ2-3; a possible D gene is TRBD1 (6 bases). V dropped 3 bases and J dropped 0 bases, with 22 bases sitting between them. Germline V CDR1 and CDR2: LNHDA, SQIVND (reference sequence). This CDR3 region has 19 residues. Here the CDR3 reads CASSIHRRTVRTSTDTQYF. For the CDR3, the DNA is TGTGCCAGTAGTATTCACAGGCGGACAGTTCGGACTAGCACAGATACGCAGTATTTT.

This chain's CDR3 is CAWSLGGTSGNTIYF. CDR3 DNA: TGTGCCTGGAGTCTCGGGGGGACCTCTGGAAACACCATATATTTT. The rearrangement links TRBV30 to TRBJ1-3, with D possibly TRBD1 on 5 matching bases. Germline assignment: CDR1 GTSNPN and CDR2 SVGIG (reference sequence). The CDR3 covers 15 residues. Deletions cut 2 bases from V and 0 bases from J, with 11 bases between.

This chain links TRBV5-1 with TRBJ2-1; 8 nucleotides align to TRBD1. This CDR3 contains 16 residues. The germline V gene has CDR1 SGHRS and CDR2 YFSETQ. Trimming at V came to 4 bases and at J to 7 bases, leaving 13 bases not matched to a gene. This CDR3 is CASSLDGTGQGNEQFF. The CDR3 nucleotides read TGCGCCAGCAGCCTGGACGGGACAGGCCAGGGGAATGAGCAGTTCTTC. Supplemented by reference TRBV5-1 and TRBJ2-1, the full variable domain reads KAGVTQTPRYLIKTRGQQVTLSCSPISGHRSVSWYQQTPGQGLQFLFEYFSETQRNKGNFPGRFSGRQFSNSRSEMNVSTLELGDSALYLCASSLDGTGQGNEQFFGPGTRLTVL.

Points on this clone: One junction end disagrees with the germline gene, perhaps due to a read error. The V and J genes are TRBV7-2 and TRBJ2-7; 8 nucleotides align to TRBD1. CDR1 and CDR2 (germline): SGHTA, FQGNSA. This CDR3 is 11 amino acids long. The CDR3 loop is CASSQWDRQDF. The CDR3 DNA follows: TGTGCCAGCAGCCAATGGGACAGGCAAGACTTC.

This clone showed up just a few times. The chain employs TRBV7-9 and TRBJ2-7, with 10 bases that match TRBD1. Germline loops: CDR1 SEHNR, CDR2 FQNEAQ (reference sequence). Trimming removed 1 base from V and 5 bases from J; junction bases left unmatched: 2. The CDR3 contains 14 residues. In nucleotides, the CDR3 is TGTGCCAGCAGCTTAGGGGGGACAGGGGACGAGCAGTACTTC. Amino acid sequence: CASSLGGTGDEQYF.

V gene TRBV4-1 combines with J gene TRBJ2-5, with D possibly being TRBD2 (5 bases). This CDR3 contains 14 residues. Trimming cost V 0 bases and J 4 bases, with 9 bases left between them. Germline V CDR1 and CDR2: MGHRA, YSYEKL. DNA of the CDR3: TGCGCCAGCAGCCAAGATGAGGGTCGAGAGACCCAGTACTTC. This encodes CASSQDEGRETQYF.

V gene TRBV12-1 combines with J gene TRBJ2-1; the table gives TRBD2 as D, unverified against the DNA. TRBV12-1 is listed as a pseudogene. This CDR3 is built from 14 residues. In DNA form, the CDR3 reads TGTGCCACACGCGGGGGCCGATCCTACAATGAGCAGTTCTTC. Translation gives CATRGGRSYNEQFF.

The CDR3 bases are TGTGCCAGCAGCTTAGGTTGGACAGGGGAGACCCAGTACTTC. Translated: CASSLGWTGETQYF. The chain joins TRBV5-5 to TRBJ2-5; 8 positions agree with TRBD1. Germline V gives CDR1 SGHKS, CDR2 YYEKEE (reference sequence). V was clipped by 2 bases and J by 5 bases; unmatched bases: 5. The length of the CDR3 is 14 residues.

The chain employs TRBV12-5 and TRBJ1-4, with D unclear. The CDR3 is made up of 15 amino acids. Germline CDR1 LGHNT, CDR2 FRNRAP. V lost 2 bases to trimming and J lost 6 bases, with 13 bases between them. CDR3 sequence: CASGLSVFRDEKLFF. The CDR3 nucleotides are TGTGCTAGTGGTTTGTCAGTCTTCCGGGATGAAAAACTGTTTTTT. The full variable domain, rest sourced from reference TRBV12-5 and TRBJ1-4, is DARVTQTPRHKVTEMGQEVTMRCQPILGHNTVFWYRQTMMQGLELLAYFRNRAPLDDSGMPKDRFSAEMPDATLATLKIQPSEPRDSAVYFCASGLSVFRDEKLFFGSGTQLSVL.

The rearrangement joins TRBV6-5 to TRBJ1-4, with D unresolved. The CDR3 spans 14 residues. Germline CDR1 MNHEY, CDR2 SVGAGI. The V and J ends lost 6 bases and 4 bases respectively, with 12 bases between them. CDR3 in DNA: TGTGCCAGCAGACGCCTGGAGCTTAATGAAAAACTGTTTTTT. Its translation: CASRRLELNEKLFF.

The chain combines TRBV5-1 with TRBJ2-3, with 12 bases matching TRBD2. The CDR3 loop spans 16 amino acids. Unmatched junction bases numbered 3, after V lost 4 bases and J lost 0 bases. Germline CDR1 is SGHRS and CDR2 is YFSETQ. DNA for the CDR3: TGCGCCAGCAGCCTGACTAGCGGGAGCAGCACAGATACGCAGTATTTT. Translation gives CASSLTSGSSTDTQYF.

The genes are TRBV5-4 and TRBJ2-3; 10 positions match TRBD1. Germline V lookup: CDR1 SGHNT, CDR2 YYREEE (reference sequence). The CDR3 extends over 16 amino acids. J lost 2 bases, V lost 4 bases, and 7 bases had no gene match. CDR3 protein: CASSGGQGGFTDTQYF. DNA of the CDR3: TGTGCCAGCAGCGGAGGACAGGGGGGCTTCACAGATACGCAGTATTTT.

J is TRBJ2-7 and V is TRBV7-8, with D perhaps matching TRBD1 (6 bases). CDR3 length: 16 residues. Germline V CDR1 and CDR2: SGHVS, FQNEAQ. Between the trimmed V and J ends, which lost 5 bases and 3 bases, there was a span of 20 bases. The CDR3 spells CASSPVGVDRNYEQYF. CDR3 bases: TGTGCCAGCAGCCCGGTGGGGGTGGACAGAAACTACGAGCAGTACTTC.

This rearrangement joins TRBV11-2 to TRBJ1-5, with a possible D match to TRBD1 (5 bases). CDR1 and CDR2 (germline): SGHAT, FQNNGV. Trimming took off 2 bases at V and 8 bases at J, with 16 bases between the two ends. The CDR3 runs 15 residues. DNA of the CDR3: TGTGCCAGCAGCTTACAGGGTGGTGTCGGTGAGCCCCAGCATTTT. Translation: CASSLQGGVGEPQHF.

This clone has a single count. The rearrangement joins TRBV30 to TRBJ2-1; D is undetermined. The CDR3 length is 10 residues. Between the trimmed V and J ends, which lost 7 bases and 8 bases, there was a span of 9 bases. Germline CDR1 GTSNPN, CDR2 SVGIG (reference sequence). The CDR3 DNA is TGTGCCTTCTCAACATATGAGCAGTTCTTC. Amino acids: CAFSTYEQFF.

The chain combines TRBV5-4 with TRBJ2-7, with 9 bases identical to TRBD1. This CDR3 has 14 residues. The V and J ends lost 1 base and 7 bases, in that order; junction bases with no gene match: 6. Germline CDR1 reads SGHNT; CDR2 reads YYREEE (reference sequence). The chain's CDR3 is CASSLSQGAREQYF. Here the CDR3 DNA reads TGTGCCAGCAGCTTGTCACAGGGGGCGCGAGAGCAGTACTTC.

The CDR3 DNA reads TGTGCCAGCAGTGAGGTGAGGAGCTCCTACAATGAGCAGTTCTTC. Translated, it gives CASSEVRSSYNEQFF. The rearrangement joins TRBV2 to TRBJ2-1; D call uncertain. The CDR3 consists of 15 residues. Trimming pared 3 bases from V and 0 bases from J, leaving 9 bases between. CDR1 is SNHLY, CDR2 FYNNEI, per germline.

The CDR3 protein is CASSREYKGTGELFF. The CDR3 DNA reads as TGTGCCAGTAGCCGGGAGTATAAGGGCACCGGGGAGCTGTTTTTT. V and J are TRBV19 and TRBJ2-2; D perhaps matches TRBD2 (6 bases). This CDR3 region has 15 residues. Germline V lookup: CDR1 LNHDA, CDR2 SQIVND (reference sequence). Trimming took off 6 bases at V and 4 bases at J, with 15 bases between the two ends.

The genes are TRBV18 and TRBJ2-7; tentatively, D is TRBD2 (6 bases). Germline V lookup: CDR1 KGHSH, CDR2 LQKENI. The CDR3 is 15 amino acids. Trimming removed 6 bases from V and 1 base from J, with 16 bases in between. CDR3 sequence reads: CASSRPGGGSYEQYF. The CDR3 DNA is TGTGCCAGCTCCCGCCCGGGTGGGGGGTCCTACGAGCAGTACTTC.

The V gene is TRBV7-9, the J gene TRBJ2-1; D gene uncertain. This CDR3 spans 15 amino acids. Germline loops: CDR1 SEHNR, CDR2 FQNEAQ (reference sequence). The V and J ends lost 1 base and 8 bases respectively, with 15 bases between them. The CDR3 reads CASSLVPNALDEQFF. DNA for the CDR3: TGTGCCAGCAGCTTAGTGCCAAATGCGTTAGATGAGCAGTTCTTC.

As DNA, the CDR3 is TGCGCCACCAATCCCCGTCTAGGGGGAGATACGCAGTATTTT. This sequence encodes CATNPRLGGDTQYF. The chain employs TRBV10-1 and TRBJ2-3; D may be TRBD1 (6 bases). CDR3 size: 14 residues. CDR1 and CDR2 (germline): WNHNN, SYGVQD (reference sequence). V was cut by 10 bases and J by 5 bases, with 19 bases left in between.